These T cell receptor beta chains were read from a single sample in a study of cytomegalovirus exposure and HLA in healthy donors. Libraries were prepared by immunoSEQ multiplex PCR; TCRdb keeps only in-frame clonotypes and omits some of them. The data hold around 150,000 clones, with 70% to 90% observed a single time. Material: PBMCs. The receptors were sampled from a middle-aged woman in good health and CMV-seronegative. CDR3s leave out the opening cysteine and the closing phenylalanine or tryptophan. A D gene is named only where the DNA matches it firmly.

TRBV5-1	TRBD2	TRBJ2-1	ASSLAGTSFTNEQF
TRBV2	.	TRBJ2-7	ASSEQASYEQY
TRBV2	.	TRBJ2-7	ASSEALRKY
TRBV6-6	.	TRBJ2-1	ASSPSAVYNEQF
TRBV27	TRBD1	TRBJ1-2	ASSISGQYYGYT
TRBV7-9	TRBD1	TRBJ1-1	ASSQTGGGLKATF
TRBV15	TRBD2	TRBJ2-1	ATSGTSGSTTYNEQF
TRBV27	.	TRBJ2-3	ASSTPIRGSTDTQY
TRBV9	.	TRBJ1-3	ASSVEASLNSGNTIY
TRBV6-5	TRBD1	TRBJ2-1	ASRRTKGQGYEQF
TRBV6-1	.	TRBJ1-5	ASSAPLQGRNQPQH
TRBV9	.	TRBJ1-4	ASSVDSPSASGERKLF
TRBV4-1	.	TRBJ2-7	ASSQGGYEQY
TRBV27	.	TRBJ2-4	ASSDQGIPKNIQY
TRBV28	.	TRBJ1-2	ASGGIRATVGYT
TRBV4-2	TRBD2	TRBJ2-7	ASSQDQNLGLAEMYEQY
TRBV27	TRBD2	TRBJ2-1	ASITAGAYYNEQF
TRBV29-1	TRBD1	TRBJ1-1	SVAVQGEYTEAF
TRBV28	TRBD1	TRBJ1-2	ASRTGQGIPIYGYT
TRBV7-9	.	TRBJ2-5	ASSKQQGLGEQY
TRBV10-3	TRBD2	TRBJ2-7	AIAGALGLAGSSYEQY
TRBV13	.	TRBJ1-6	ASSRPRTDTPLH
TRBV11-3	TRBD2	TRBJ2-3	ASSQRLAGGRSTDTQY
TRBV5-6	TRBD2	TRBJ2-3	ASSLRREGLGTDTQY
TRBV7-2	.	TRBJ1-5	ASSLSLNQPQH
TRBV6-6	TRBD1	TRBJ1-1	ASSYLTGSNTEAF
TRBV5-1	.	TRBJ1-2	ASSLLGSRSDYT
TRBV7-3	TRBD1	TRBJ2-6	ASSLGRTGSGANVLT
TRBV14	.	TRBJ2-2	ASSQGGVGGELF
TRBV9	TRBD2	TRBJ2-3	ASSVGTSGSGDTQY
TRBV27	.	TRBJ2-7	ASSLGGFSYEQY
TRBV7-9	.	TRBJ1-5	ASSQGAVNQPQH
TRBV7-2	TRBD2	TRBJ2-5	ASSLLTNSGRAGPTQY
TRBV6-6	.	TRBJ1-3	ASSSPPGQGGNTIY
TRBV30	TRBD2	TRBJ2-5	AWNRREGETQY
TRBV28	TRBD1	TRBJ2-7	ASSLWFSRDRGSYEQY
TRBV27	.	TRBJ1-2	ASSFRGPSGVIFNYGYT
TRBV28	TRBD1	TRBJ2-2	ASTRGLQTGELF
TRBV5-1	TRBD2	TRBJ2-1	ASSLREGYYEQF
TRBV18	TRBD1	TRBJ1-4	ASSRTGGNEKLF
TRBV19	TRBD2	TRBJ2-2	ASSPSGRRGTGELF
TRBV5-6	.	TRBJ1-1	ASSLFGGLNTEAF
TRBV5-1	.	TRBJ2-5	ASSAVQGGETQY
TRBV27	.	TRBJ2-2	ATRSGALGTGELF
TRBV6-1	.	TRBJ1-2	ASKHRVFYGYT
TRBV9	TRBD2	TRBJ2-3	ASSGRLAGNTDTQY
TRBV29-1	TRBD2	TRBJ2-1	SVESGGLAGTNEQF
TRBV27	.	TRBJ2-7	ASSLYAGSSYEQY
TRBV11-3	TRBD2	TRBJ2-1	ASSFVAGGYYNEQF
TRBV29-1	.	TRBJ1-2	SVVSGNYGYT
TRBV11-3	.	TRBJ1-5	ASSARLGAASNQPQH
TRBV4-2	TRBD1	.	ASSQPAGTGFDEQY
TRBV4-1	TRBD1	TRBJ1-5	ASSQDPSTGTGPQH
TRBV9	.	TRBJ1-4	ASSVGATNEKLF